This T cell receptor beta chain was obtained from a study of shared clonotypes between healthy human individuals. Study-level findings and limits: Against clonotypes common to all four donors, non-shared ones had lower generation probabilities. When naive CD4 clonotypes were compared across a few donors, approximately 4.9% were shared.

CD8 cells classed as naive were CD45RO-negative and positively selected for CCR7, excluding terminally differentiated effector memory CD45RA+ cells. There were only Caucasian adults among the donors, and all lived in Nashville, Tennessee. A note on this clone: What it binds is unknown.

Here immunoSEQ multiplex PCR was the method, and the copy in TCRdb shows in-frame clones only, minus some. The sample has under 700,000 clones, 85% to 95% seen once; the top ten hold approximately 0.11%. The germline gives CDR1 SNHLY, CDR2 FYNNEI. The CDR3 runs 14 residues. Unmatched junction bases numbered 9, after V lost 6 bases and J lost 4 bases. V is TRBV2 and J is TRBJ2-7, with 7 bases aligning to TRBD2. This sequence was found in a woman aged 25 to 39 in good health. The material sequenced was naive CD8+ T cells sorted from blood. The CDR3 sequence is CASRRAGSQYEQYF. CDR3 in DNA: TGTGCCAGCAGGAGAGCGGGGAGCCAGTACGAGCAGTACTTC.